This is a list of T cell receptor beta chains from one sample in a study of blood T cell repertoires in COVID-19. The table came from immunoSEQ multiplex PCR; TCRdb's copy has only in-frame clones and leaves some out. The table includes about 260,000 clones, around 86% detected once. Sequencing was carried out using peripheral blood. These receptors all stem from a human donor in a cohort sampled during active COVID-19. Both conserved end residues are part of each CDR3. The D gene is left open where the match is weak. A clone size is listed for some rows: how often the clone was seen (once, few, many), or a class if it is expanded.

V: TRBV19; size: once; J: TRBJ2-6; D: TRBD1; length: 19; CDR3: CASSTTGLGPGSGANVLTF; DNA: TGTGCCAGTAGTACGACAGGGCTTGGTCCTGGCTCTGGGGCCAACGTCCTGACTTTC
V: TRBV7-2; size: NA; J: TRBJ2-7; D: NA; length: 12; CDR3: CASSFRSYEQYF; DNA: TGTGCCAGCAGCTTTAGAAGCTACGAGCAGTACTTC
V: TRBV9; size: NA; J: TRBJ2-2; D: TRBD2; length: 16; CDR3: CASSVAGGRGTGELFF; DNA: TGTGCCAGCAGCGTGGCGGGAGGGAGAGGGACCGGGGAGCTGTTTTTT
V: TRBV12-3/TRBV12-4; size: NA; J: TRBJ2-7; D: NA; length: 13; CDR3: CASRISSSYEQYF; DNA: TGTGCCAGCAGAATCTCTAGCAGCTACGAGCAGTACTTC
V: TRBV28; size: NA; J: TRBJ1-2; D: NA; length: 15; CDR3: CASSLRNPGLYGYTF; DNA: TGTGCCAGCAGTCTGCGGAATCCCGGTCTCTATGGCTACACCTTC
V: TRBV5-8; size: NA; J: TRBJ1-5; D: NA; length: 17; CDR3: CASSLLLPGISNQPQHF; DNA: TGTGCCAGCAGCTTACTTTTGCCAGGGATTAGCAATCAGCCCCAGCATTTT
V: TRBV30; size: NA; J: TRBJ1-4; D: TRBD1; length: 14; CDR3: CAWSSTGANEKLFF; DNA: TGTGCCTGGAGTTCGACAGGGGCTAATGAAAAACTGTTTTTT
V: TRBV18; size: few; J: TRBJ2-3; D: NA; length: 12; CDR3: CASSPVADTQYF; DNA: TGTGCCAGCTCACCAGTGGCTGATACGCAGTATTTT
V: TRBV15; size: NA; J: TRBJ2-1; D: NA; length: 13; CDR3: CATSPLRSGKQFF; DNA: TGTGCCACCAGCCCCTTACGGAGCGGAAAGCAGTTCTTC
V: TRBV15; size: NA; J: TRBJ2-5; D: NA; length: 14; CDR3: CATSSDSHQETQYF; DNA: TGTGCCACCAGCTCGGACAGTCACCAAGAGACCCAGTACTTC
V: TRBV19; size: few; J: TRBJ1-6; D: NA; length: 14; CDR3: CASSWTEYNSPLHF; DNA: TGTGCCAGTAGTTGGACTGAATATAATTCACCCCTCCACTTT
V: TRBV12-3/TRBV12-4; size: once; J: TRBJ2-3; D: NA; length: 12; CDR3: CASRELEDTQYF; DNA: TGTGCCAGCAGGGAGTTGGAAGATACGCAGTATTTT
V: TRBV29-1; size: NA; J: TRBJ2-1; D: TRBD2; length: 13; CDR3: CSVEGLGHNEQFF; DNA: TGCAGCGTTGAGGGACTAGGGCACAATGAGCAGTTCTTC
V: TRBV7-9; size: NA; J: TRBJ1-1; D: NA; length: 14; CDR3: CASTVSTVNTEAFF; DNA: TGTGCCAGCACCGTTTCCACAGTGAACACTGAAGCTTTCTTT
V: TRBV7-3; size: NA; J: TRBJ1-1; D: NA; length: 15; CDR3: CASSLSGSRGTEAFF; DNA: TGTGCCAGCAGCCTTTCAGGATCAAGGGGCACTGAAGCTTTCTTT
V: TRBV24-1; size: once; J: TRBJ2-3; D: NA; length: 13; CDR3: CATSDSIPDTQYF; DNA: TGTGCCACCAGTGATTCTATCCCGGATACGCAGTATTTT
V: TRBV7-2; size: NA; J: TRBJ2-3; D: TRBD2; length: 17; CDR3: CASSLVGLAVITDTQYF; DNA: TGTGCCAGCAGCTTGGTAGGACTAGCGGTTATCACAGATACGCAGTATTTT
V: TRBV4-1; size: NA; J: TRBJ2-3; D: TRBD1; length: 15; CDR3: CASSQVQGATDTQYF; DNA: TGCGCCAGCAGCCAAGTACAGGGGGCGACAGATACGCAGTATTTT
V: TRBV6-2/TRBV6-3; size: NA; J: TRBJ1-1; D: NA; length: 14; CDR3: CASSYITVNTEAFF; DNA: TGTGCCAGCAGTTATATCACAGTTAACACTGAAGCTTTCTTT
V: TRBV20-1; size: NA; J: TRBJ1-4; D: NA; length: 11; CDR3: CSALLRDSGFF; DNA: TGCAGTGCTTTACTCCGGGATTCAGGGTTTTTT
V: TRBV28; size: NA; J: TRBJ1-6; D: NA; length: 16; CDR3: CASSLPHRVPNSPLHF; DNA: TGTGCCAGCAGTTTACCTCACAGGGTACCAAATTCACCCCTCCACTTT
V: TRBV27; size: few; J: TRBJ1-2; D: NA; length: 14; CDR3: CASTLRGGTGGYTF; DNA: TGTGCCAGCACCCTGCGGGGGGGTACTGGGGGCTACACCTTC
V: TRBV5-1; size: NA; J: TRBJ1-1; D: NA; length: 15; CDR3: CASSSSPGKNTEAFF; DNA: TGCGCCAGCAGCTCCTCACCGGGGAAGAACACTGAAGCTTTCTTT
V: TRBV7-9; size: NA; J: TRBJ2-2; D: NA; length: 15; CDR3: CASSRRYANTGELFF; DNA: TGTGCCAGCAGCCGTCGCTACGCGAACACCGGGGAGCTGTTTTTT
V: TRBV7-9; size: NA; J: TRBJ2-1; D: NA; length: 17; CDR3: CASSPGGTASSYNEQFF; DNA: TGTGCCAGCAGCCCCGGAGGGACCGCAAGCTCCTACAATGAGCAGTTCTTC
V: TRBV29-1; size: NA; J: TRBJ2-7; D: NA; length: 12; CDR3: CSVGRLQYEQYF; DNA: TGCAGCGTTGGGCGACTACAGTACGAGCAGTACTTC
V: TRBV6-5; size: NA; J: TRBJ2-2; D: TRBD1; length: 14; CDR3: CASGDRVGTGELFF; DNA: TGTGCCAGCGGCGACAGGGTTGGGACCGGGGAGCTGTTTTTT
V: TRBV19; size: NA; J: TRBJ2-1; D: TRBD1; length: 15; CDR3: CASTRQGAASNEQFF; DNA: TGTGCCAGTACCAGACAGGGGGCAGCGAGTAATGAGCAGTTCTTC
V: TRBV7-9; size: once; J: TRBJ1-1; D: NA; length: 16; CDR3: CASSSPVTVMNTEAFF; DNA: TGTGCCAGCAGCTCCCCCGTGACAGTAATGAACACTGAAGCTTTCTTT
V: TRBV25-1; size: NA; J: TRBJ2-7; D: NA; length: 14; CDR3: CASSSRAGLLEQYF; DNA: TGTGCCAGCAGTAGTAGGGCAGGACTCCTGGAGCAGTACTTC
V: TRBV7-9; size: NA; J: TRBJ2-4; D: NA; length: 15; CDR3: CASSLGTGDGGIQYF; DNA: TGTGCCAGCAGCCTAGGGACGGGAGACGGGGGCATTCAGTACTTC
V: TRBV2; size: NA; J: TRBJ2-2; D: TRBD2; length: 15; CDR3: CASEGGLAKTGELFF; DNA: TGTGCCAGTGAAGGGGGACTAGCGAAGACCGGGGAGCTGTTTTTT
V: TRBV7-2; size: NA; J: TRBJ1-4; D: NA; length: 14; CDR3: CASSLSYGSEKLFF; DNA: TGTGCCAGCAGCTTATCTTACGGGAGCGAAAAACTGTTTTTT
V: TRBV6-5; size: NA; J: TRBJ2-2; D: NA; length: 13; CDR3: CASSYTGGGELFF; DNA: TGTGCCAGCAGTTACACCGGGGGCGGGGAGCTGTTTTTT
V: TRBV6-2/TRBV6-3; size: NA; J: TRBJ1-1; D: NA; length: 14; CDR3: CASSRGQMNTEAFF; DNA: TGTGCCAGCAGCCGCGGACAGATGAACACTGAAGCTTTCTTT
V: TRBV5-1; size: NA; J: TRBJ1-5; D: TRBD1; length: 17; CDR3: CASSSGTGGFQNQPQHF; DNA: TGCGCCAGCAGCTCCGGGACAGGGGGCTTCCAAAATCAGCCCCAGCATTTT
V: TRBV7-9; size: NA; J: TRBJ2-3; D: NA; length: 14; CDR3: CASSLSGSGDTQYF; DNA: TGTGCCAGCAGCTTAAGTGGGAGCGGAGATACGCAGTATTTT
V: TRBV2; size: once; J: TRBJ2-7; D: NA; length: 15; CDR3: CASSESPSGIYEQYF; DNA: TGTGCCAGCAGTGAAAGCCCAAGCGGAATCTACGAGCAGTACTTC
V: TRBV5-4; size: NA; J: TRBJ1-2; D: TRBD1; length: 15; CDR3: CASSLAGTGEYGYTF; DNA: TGTGCCAGCAGCTTAGCCGGGACAGGGGAATATGGCTACACCTTC
V: TRBV5-4; size: NA; J: TRBJ2-1; D: TRBD2; length: 17; CDR3: CASSLASGTRVGNEQFF; DNA: TGTGCCAGCAGCTTGGCTTCGGGGACTAGGGTTGGCAATGAGCAGTTCTTC
V: TRBV19; size: NA; J: TRBJ1-2; D: TRBD1; length: 16; CDR3: CASSIQTGGFSHRYTF; DNA: TGTGCCAGTAGTATTCAAACAGGGGGCTTTAGCCACCGCTACACCTTC
V: TRBV6-5; size: NA; J: TRBJ2-3; D: NA; length: 13; CDR3: CASTTSWTDTQYF; DNA: TGTGCCAGCACGACATCGTGGACAGATACGCAGTATTTT
V: TRBV5-6; size: once; J: TRBJ2-3; D: TRBD1; length: 16; CDR3: CASSPGTGSPTDTQYF; DNA: TGTGCCAGCAGCCCTGGGACAGGGAGTCCCACAGATACGCAGTATTTT
V: TRBV2; size: many; J: TRBJ2-6; D: NA; length: 14; CDR3: CASAQGSGANVLTF; DNA: TGTGCCAGTGCCCAGGGCTCTGGGGCCAACGTCCTGACTTTC
V: TRBV5-1; size: NA; J: TRBJ2-2; D: NA; length: 12; CDR3: CASSLNTGELFF; DNA: TGCGCCAGCTCCCTTAACACCGGGGAGCTGTTTTTT
V: TRBV7-3; size: NA; J: TRBJ2-1; D: TRBD2; length: 15; CDR3: CASSPSSGSGGEQFF; DNA: TGTGCCAGCAGTCCTTCTAGCGGGAGTGGGGGTGAGCAGTTCTTC